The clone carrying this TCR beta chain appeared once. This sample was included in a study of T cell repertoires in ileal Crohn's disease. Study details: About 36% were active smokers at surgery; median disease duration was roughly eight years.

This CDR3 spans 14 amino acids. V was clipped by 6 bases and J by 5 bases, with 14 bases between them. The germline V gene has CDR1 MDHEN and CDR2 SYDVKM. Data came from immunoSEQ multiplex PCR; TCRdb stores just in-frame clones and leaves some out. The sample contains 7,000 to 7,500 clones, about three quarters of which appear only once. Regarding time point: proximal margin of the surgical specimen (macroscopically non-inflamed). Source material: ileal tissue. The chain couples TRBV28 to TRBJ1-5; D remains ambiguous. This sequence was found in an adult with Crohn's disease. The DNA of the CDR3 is TGTGCCAGCAGCGGGAGGCCTCGTGATCAGCCCCAGCATTTT. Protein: CASSGRPRDQPQHF.